This T cell receptor beta chain derives from a study of shared clonotypes between healthy human individuals. Study background: CD4 naive cells filled three plates per donor, CD4 memory three, CD8 naive two and CD8 memory one.

Only in-frame clones appear in the TCRdb table, and some are missing; sequencing was by immunoSEQ multiplex PCR. Found here are around 2.5 million clones, 93% of them singletons; the top ten hold about 0.38%. Germline assignment: CDR1 MDHEN and CDR2 SYDVKM. The junction had 2 bases not matched to a gene; V was cut back by 2 bases and J by 4 bases. This CDR3 is built from 14 residues. The TCR was taken from a man between 18 and 35 years old in good health. Some clones in this sample may be carry-over from other donors' samples. Specimen: naive CD4+ T cells from PBMCs. Subset given: CD45RA+ positively selected. This chain uses TRBV28 with TRBJ1-5; 7 bases line up with TRBD1. CDR3 nucleotide sequence: TGTGCCAGCAGTTTACAGGGGGATAATCAGCCCCAGCATTTT. Protein sequence: CASSLQGDNQPQHF. The full variable domain, in which reference TRBV28 and TRBJ1-5 provide the parts outside the CDR3, is DVKVTQSSRYLVKRTGEKVFLECVQDMDHENMFWYRQDPGLGLRLIYFSYDVKMKEKGDIPEGYSVSREKKERFSLILESASTNQTSMYLCASSLQGDNQPQHFGDGTRLSIL.